The T cell receptor (beta chain) under discussion was sequenced for a study of blood T cell repertoires in COVID-19. As for the study in general: Sites in the United States, Italy and Spain provided acute and convalescent COVID-19 samples. PBMCs, B-cell-depleted T cells, or T cells provided the cDNA or gDNA that made up the material.

In the original analysis: Reference gene primer amplification gave nucleated cell count estimates. Profiling relied on immunoSEQ multiplex PCR, and the TCRdb table lists in-frame clones only, not all of them. V, J and clone size derive from that table, while D and trimming were established from the DNA sequence. The top ten clones hold 6.5% to 8.5% of a sample with over 55,000 clones, around 87% of them seen once. With V trimmed by 2 bases and J by 6 bases, 4 bases remained unmatched. This CDR3 has 17 residues. The germline V gene encodes CDR1 SGHTA and CDR2 FQGNSA. The TCR sequence derives from a man between 50 and 59 years old with active COVID-19. V gene TRBV7-2 combines with J gene TRBJ2-2; TRBD2 matches 15 bases. The material sequenced was peripheral blood. CDR3 in amino acids: CASSLPGLAGGAGELFF. The DNA for the CDR3 is TGTGCCAGCAGCTTACCAGGACTAGCGGGAGGGGCCGGGGAGCTGTTTTTT.